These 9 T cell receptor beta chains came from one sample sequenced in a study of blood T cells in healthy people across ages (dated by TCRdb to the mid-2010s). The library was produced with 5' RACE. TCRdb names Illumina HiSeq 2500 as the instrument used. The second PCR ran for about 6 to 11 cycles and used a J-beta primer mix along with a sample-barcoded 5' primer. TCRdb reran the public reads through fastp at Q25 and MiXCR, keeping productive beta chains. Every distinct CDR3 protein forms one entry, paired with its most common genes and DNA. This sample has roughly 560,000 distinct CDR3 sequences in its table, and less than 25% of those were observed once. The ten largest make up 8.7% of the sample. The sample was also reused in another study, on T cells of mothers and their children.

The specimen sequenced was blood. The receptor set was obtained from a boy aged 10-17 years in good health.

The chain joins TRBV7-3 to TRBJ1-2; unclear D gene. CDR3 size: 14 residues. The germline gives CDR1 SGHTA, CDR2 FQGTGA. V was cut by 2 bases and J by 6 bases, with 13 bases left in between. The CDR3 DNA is TGTGCCAGCAGCTTAGGTGTGGGAACTGATGGCTACACCTTC. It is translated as CASSLGVGTDGYTF.

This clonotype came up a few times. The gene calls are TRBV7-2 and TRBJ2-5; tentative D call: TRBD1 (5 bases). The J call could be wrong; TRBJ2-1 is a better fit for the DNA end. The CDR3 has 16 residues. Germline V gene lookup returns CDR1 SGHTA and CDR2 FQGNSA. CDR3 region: CASSLVRGIPYNEQFF. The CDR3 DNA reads TGTGCCAGCAGCTTAGTAAGGGGCATACCCTACAATGAGCAGTTCTTC.

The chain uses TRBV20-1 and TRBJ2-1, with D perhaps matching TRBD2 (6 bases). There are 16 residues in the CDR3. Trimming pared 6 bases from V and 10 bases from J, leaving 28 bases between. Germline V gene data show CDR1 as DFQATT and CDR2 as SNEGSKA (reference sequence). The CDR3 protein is CSATNGERLRELEQFF. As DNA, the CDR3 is TGCAGTGCCACCAATGGGGAGAGACTACGGGAGCTAGAGCAGTTCTTC.

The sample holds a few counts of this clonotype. CDR3 sequence reads: CASSPTLGGIYTDEQFF. CDR3 in DNA: TGCGCCAGCAGCCCCACCCTGGGGGGGATCTATACAGATGAGCAGTTCTTC. This chain uses TRBV4-3 with TRBJ2-1, with 7 positions matching TRBD2. The CDR3 is 17 amino acids. CDR1 is LGHNA, CDR2 YSLEER, per germline. V lost 4 bases, J lost 8 bases, and 17 bases stayed unmatched.

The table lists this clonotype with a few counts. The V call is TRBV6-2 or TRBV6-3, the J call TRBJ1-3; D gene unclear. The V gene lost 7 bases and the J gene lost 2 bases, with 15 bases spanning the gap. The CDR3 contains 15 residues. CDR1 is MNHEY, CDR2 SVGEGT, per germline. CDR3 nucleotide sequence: TGTGCCAGCACCATTCCGTGGCGGACTGGAAACACCATATATTTT. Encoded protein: CASTIPWRTGNTIYF.

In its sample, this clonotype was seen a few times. The CDR3 region has the DNA TGTGCCAGCAGTTTCCGACAGGGAAATGGCTACACCTTC. This encodes CASSFRQGNGYTF. The J gene is TRBJ1-2, the V gene TRBV27, with TRBD1 matching 7 bases. CDR3 length: 13 residues. Trimming at V came to 3 bases and at J to 6 bases, leaving 4 bases not matched to a gene. Germline values: CDR1 MNHEY, CDR2 SMNVEV (reference sequence).

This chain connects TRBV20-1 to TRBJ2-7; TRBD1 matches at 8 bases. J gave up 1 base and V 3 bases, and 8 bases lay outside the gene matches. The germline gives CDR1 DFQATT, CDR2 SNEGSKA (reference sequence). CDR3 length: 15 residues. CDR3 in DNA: TGCAGTGCTAGCCTTCCCCGGGACAGGTCCTACGAGCAGTACTTC. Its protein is CSASLPRDRSYEQYF.

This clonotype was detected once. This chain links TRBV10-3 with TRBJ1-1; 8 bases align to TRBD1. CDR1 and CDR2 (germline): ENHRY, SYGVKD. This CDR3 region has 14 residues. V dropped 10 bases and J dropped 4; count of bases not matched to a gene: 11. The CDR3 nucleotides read TGTGCCACCAACATCGGACAGGGAAGCACTGAAGCTTTCTTT. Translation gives CATNIGQGSTEAFF.

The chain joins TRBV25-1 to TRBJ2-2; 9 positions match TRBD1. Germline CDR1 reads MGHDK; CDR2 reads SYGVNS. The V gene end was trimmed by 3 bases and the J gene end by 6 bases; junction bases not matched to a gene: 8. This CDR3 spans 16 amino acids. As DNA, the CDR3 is TGTGCCAGCAGTGATTCCGGGACAGGGAGGGCCGGGGAGCTGTTTTTT. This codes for CASSDSGTGRAGELFF.